The 26 T cell receptor beta chains below were found in one sample sequenced in a study of blood T cell repertoires in COVID-19 (dated by TCRdb to 2020 to 2021). Library preparation employed the immunoSEQ multiplex PCR assay. The immuneACCESS repertoire file appears here via TCRdb, limited to in-frame rearrangements. These files lack a portion of the clones; in checked studies, under half of the deficit traces to unresolved V genes, and the cause of the others is not known. For this sample the table gives some 70,000 clones, of which 80% to 90% were detected only once. Roughly 1.4% of the sample belongs to the ten largest clones. Specimen: peripheral blood. The receptors here all came from a woman between 55 and 75 years old with acute or convalescent COVID-19.

This sequence joins TRBV19 and TRBJ1-1; D is unclear. V lost 6 bases and J 7 bases, leaving 15 bases between the germline ends. The CDR3 loop spans 13 amino acids. From germline, CDR1 is LNHDA and CDR2 SQIVND (reference sequence). CDR3 region: CASREGRLGEAFF. CDR3 coding DNA: TGTGCCAGTAGGGAGGGAAGGCTTGGTGAAGCTTTCTTT.

This chain joins TRBV28 and TRBJ2-3; D is undetermined. V lost 4 bases and J 6 bases, leaving 11 bases between the germline ends. The CDR3 length is 13 residues. CDR1 and CDR2 from the germline V gene are MDHEN and SYDVKM. The CDR3 DNA follows: TGTGCCAGCAGTTATCCGACCGGGGATACGCAGTATTTT. Translation gives CASSYPTGDTQYF.

This clone was observed a handful of times. This chain joins TRBV7-2 and TRBJ1-5, with 8 bases lining up with TRBD1. The germline gives CDR1 SGHTA, CDR2 FQGNSA. The CDR3 length is 15 residues. V was pared by 5 bases and J by 2 bases, with 5 bases of the junction left unmatched. The CDR3 sequence: CASSPRTGRNQPQHF. The CDR3 region has the DNA TGTGCCAGCAGCCCAAGGACAGGGCGCAATCAGCCCCAGCATTTT.

The J gene is TRBJ1-5, the V gene TRBV12-3 or TRBV12-4; maybe TRBD1 (5 bases). Deletions cut 5 bases from V and 5 bases from J, with 10 bases between. This CDR3 is built from 13 residues. CDR3 amino acids: CASSRTRDQPQHF. The CDR3 nucleotides are TGTGCCAGCAGTCGGACAAGGGATCAGCCCCAGCATTTT.

This chain links TRBV6-6 with TRBJ1-5; D is uncertain. Germline V gene data show CDR1 as MNHNY and CDR2 as SVGAGI (reference sequence). The CDR3 contains 16 residues. The V end was cut by 2 bases, the J end by 2 bases, with 13 bases between. The CDR3 protein is CASSYDLVGGNQPQHF. The CDR3 bases are TGTGCCAGCAGTTACGACCTGGTCGGAGGCAATCAGCCCCAGCATTTT.

In DNA form, the CDR3 reads TGTGCCAGCTCACCACCATCTGCTAACTATGGCTACACCTTC. Encoded protein: CASSPPSANYGYTF. The chain has TRBV18 and TRBJ1-2, with unresolved D. Germline V gene lookup returns CDR1 KGHSH and CDR2 LQKENI. The CDR3 length is 14 residues. V lost 0 bases and J lost 0, with 5 bases in between. The variable domain in full, with the rest retrieved from reference TRBV18 and TRBJ1-2, is NAGVMQNPRHLVRRRGQEARLRCSPMKGHSHVYWYRQLPEEGLKFMVYLQKENIIDESGMPKERFSAEFPKEGPSILRIQQVVRGDSAAYFCASSPPSANYGYTFGSGTRLTVV.

The genes are TRBV29-1 and TRBJ2-5; 12 nucleotides agree with TRBD2. The germline V gene encodes CDR1 SQVTM and CDR2 ANQGSEA. CDR3 length: 15 residues. V lost 5 bases to trimming and J lost 5 bases; unmatched junction nucleotides: 9. The CDR3 protein is CSVRPRLAGVETQYF. The CDR3 region has the DNA TGCAGCGTTAGACCCCGACTAGCGGGGGTGGAGACCCAGTACTTC.

This clone was seen more than once but under ten times. V usage is TRBV30 and J usage is TRBJ1-6; 9 bases are shared with TRBD1. With 6 bases clipped from V and 1 base from J, the junction kept 4 bases outside the gene matches. The CDR3 runs 15 residues. Germline V CDR1 and CDR2: GTSNPN, SVGIG (reference sequence). DNA of the CDR3: TGTGCCTGTCGGACAGGGGTATCCTATAATTCACCCCTCCACTTT. Amino acids: CACRTGVSYNSPLHF.

This chain joins TRBV7-8 and TRBJ2-6, with 7 bases lining up with TRBD1. Germline V gene sequence: CDR1 SGHVS, CDR2 FQNEAQ. Germline trimming cut 4 bases from V and 2 bases from J; bases unmatched to any gene: 2. The CDR3 is made up of 15 amino acids. This CDR3 reads CASSSTGAGANVLTF. CDR3 nucleotides: TGTGCCAGCAGCTCAACAGGGGCTGGGGCCAACGTCCTGACTTTC.

The gene calls are TRBV3-1 (or the pseudogene TRBV3-2) and TRBJ2-3, with D tentatively TRBD2 (7 bases). V shed 1 base and J shed 4 bases, with 12 bases lying between them. CDR3 length: 15 residues. Germline V gene lookup returns CDR1 LGHDT and CDR2 YNNKEL (reference sequence). CDR3 nucleotide sequence: TGTGCCAGCAGCCAAGGTGGGGGGGCCCCAGATACGCAGTATTTT. It is translated as CASSQGGGAPDTQYF.

The gene calls are TRBV19 and TRBJ1-1; 10 bases align to TRBD1. V lost 7 bases and J lost 8; bases outside the gene matches: 7. Germline lookup yields CDR1 LNHDA and CDR2 SQIVND (reference sequence). This CDR3 has 13 residues. The CDR3 bases are TGTGCCAGTATGAGGGACAGGGGAGTAGAAGCTTTCTTT. It specifies CASMRDRGVEAFF.

The chain links TRBV5-1 to TRBJ1-1; 7 bases agree with TRBD1. The CDR3 length is 14 residues. Per germline, CDR1 SGHRS and CDR2 YFSETQ. The junction had 9 bases not matched to a gene; V was cut back by 4 bases and J by 6 bases. The CDR3 spells CASSARQGGPEAFF. For the CDR3, the DNA is TGCGCCAGCAGCGCTAGACAGGGCGGGCCTGAAGCTTTCTTT.

The chain recombines TRBV7-2 with TRBJ2-3; 10 bases fit TRBD2. The length of the CDR3 is 18 residues. Looked up from germline, CDR1 is SGHTA and CDR2 is FQGNSA. Losses at the gene ends were 4 bases for V and 5 bases for J; bases not matched to a gene: 15. The CDR3 DNA reads TGTGCCAGCAGCTCCGGGGTGCTGGCTAGCGGGGGTAAAGATACGCAGTATTTT. Translation: CASSSGVLASGGKDTQYF.

V gene TRBV19 combines with J gene TRBJ1-5; 9 positions agree with TRBD1. The CDR3 runs 15 residues. Germline loops: CDR1 LNHDA, CDR2 SQIVND (reference sequence). V lost 5 bases, J lost 6 bases, and 8 bases stayed unmatched. CDR3 bases: TGTGCCAGTAGTCGTCCCGGGACAGGGTTTCAGCCCCAGCATTTT. Translating it yields CASSRPGTGFQPQHF.

This clone was seen just once. The rearrangement links TRBV7-8 to TRBJ1-2; 7 bases map to TRBD1. Germline values: CDR1 SGHVS, CDR2 FQNEAQ. The CDR3 sequence is 14 residues long. The V and J ends lost 5 bases and 0 bases, in that order; junction bases with no gene match: 3. The CDR3: CASSPTGTNYGYTF. CDR3 bases: TGTGCCAGCAGCCCGACAGGGACTAACTATGGCTACACCTTC.

V gene TRBV3-1 (or the pseudogene TRBV3-2) combines with J gene TRBJ2-7, with TRBD1 matching 7 bases. The V and J ends lost 4 bases and 3 bases, in that order; junction bases with no gene match: 6. The CDR3 totals 14 residues. The V gene's germline CDR1 is LGHDT and CDR2 YNNKEL (reference sequence). CDR3 bases: TGTGCCAGCAGCCCGGGTGCAGGGGGCTACGAGCAGTACTTC. It specifies CASSPGAGGYEQYF.

This clone appeared a single time. The chain couples TRBV7-9 to TRBJ2-2; 9 positions agree with TRBD1. With 4 bases clipped from V and 3 bases from J, the junction kept 3 bases outside the gene matches. The CDR3 is 15 amino acids. The germline V gene encodes CDR1 SEHNR and CDR2 FQNEAQ (reference sequence). In DNA form, the CDR3 reads TGTGCCAGCAGCTCCGGACAGGGGTACACCGGGGAGCTGTTTTTT. This translates into CASSSGQGYTGELFF. The variable domain in full, with the rest retrieved from reference TRBV7-9 and TRBJ2-2, is DTGVSQNPRHKITKRGQNVTFRCDPISEHNRLYWYRQTLGQGPEFLTYFQNEAQLEKSRLLSDRFSAERPKGSFSTLEIQRTEQGDSAMYLCASSSGQGYTGELFFGEGSRLTVL.

In this sample, this clone turned up a few times. This chain connects TRBV4-2 to TRBJ1-3, with 8 bases identical to TRBD1. CDR1 is LGHNA and CDR2 is YNFKEQ in the germline V gene. The CDR3 consists of 14 residues. The J segment lost 6 bases and the V segment lost 4 bases, leaving 5 bases of the junction unmatched. The CDR3 DNA reads as TGTGCCAGCAGCCCCGGACAGGGCATAAACACCATATATTTT. This gives the protein CASSPGQGINTIYF.

This chain joins TRBV11-2 and TRBJ2-7, with 7 bases aligning to TRBD2. V gave up 3 bases and J gave up 3 bases; unmatched junction bases: 8. There are 15 residues in the CDR3. Germline V gives CDR1 SGHAT, CDR2 FQNNGV. For the CDR3, the DNA is TGTGCCAGCAGCTTGTGGACTAGTGGTTTCTACGAGCAGTACTTC. Translation: CASSLWTSGFYEQYF.

The gene calls are TRBV11-2 and TRBJ2-3, with 7 nucleotides matching TRBD2. Trimming removed 3 bases from V and 1 base from J; junction bases left unmatched: 10. Germline loops: CDR1 SGHAT, CDR2 FQNNGV. The CDR3 length is 17 residues. The CDR3 region has the DNA TGTGCCAGCAGCTTCTTGCGGGGGTTTGATGGCACAGATACGCAGTATTTT. The encoded protein is CASSFLRGFDGTDTQYF.

The rearrangement uses TRBV3-1 (or the pseudogene TRBV3-2) and TRBJ2-1; maybe TRBD2 (7 bases). Looked up from germline, CDR1 is LGHDT and CDR2 is YNNKEL (reference sequence). V was trimmed by 4 bases and J by 9 bases, leaving 13 bases between them. This CDR3 is 13 amino acids long. CDR3: CASSPRGGVEQFF. CDR3 DNA: TGTGCCAGCAGCCCAAGAGGGGGGGTTGAGCAGTTCTTC.

The chain couples TRBV5-6 to TRBJ1-2, with 8 bases fitting TRBD1. This CDR3 region has 14 residues. The germline V gene encodes CDR1 SGHDT and CDR2 YYEEEE. V trimming: 1 base; J trimming: 3 bases; junction bases outside the gene matches: 2. CDR3 protein: CASSLRQGYYGYTF. The DNA of the CDR3 is TGTGCCAGCAGCTTGAGACAGGGGTACTATGGCTACACCTTC. The variable domain in full, completed from reference TRBV5-6 and TRBJ1-2, reads DAGVTQSPTHLIKTRGQQVTLRCSPKSGHDTVSWYQQALGQGPQFIFQYYEEEERQRGNFPDRFSGHQFPNYSSELNVNALLLGDSALYLCASSLRQGYYGYTFGSGTRLTVV.

The rearrangement joins TRBV12-3 or TRBV12-4 to TRBJ1-1; TRBD1 matches at 7 bases. CDR3 length: 13 amino acids. J gave up 6 bases and V 7 bases, and 8 bases lay outside the gene matches. CDR3 loop: CASTSTGKAEAFF. The CDR3 DNA follows: TGTGCCAGCACCTCGACAGGGAAGGCTGAAGCTTTCTTT.

CDR3 in DNA: TGTGCCAGCAGCCGAAAAGCTAACACCGGGGAGCTGTTTTTT. It translates to CASSRKANTGELFF. This chain uses TRBV3-1 (or the pseudogene TRBV3-2) with TRBJ2-2; D uncertain. The V gene lost 4 bases and the J gene lost 2 bases, with 8 bases spanning the gap. Germline CDR1 reads LGHDT; CDR2 reads YNNKEL (reference sequence). The CDR3 loop spans 14 amino acids.

CDR3 amino acids: CASSLRAESTEAFF. CDR3 in DNA: TGTGCCAGCAGCTTGAGGGCCGAATCGACTGAAGCTTTCTTT. This chain joins TRBV7-8 and TRBJ1-1, with D hard to call. Germline values: CDR1 SGHVS, CDR2 FQNEAQ. This CDR3 region has 14 residues. The V end was cut by 3 bases, the J end by 5 bases, with 13 bases between.

The V call is TRBV19, the J call TRBJ2-3, with D maybe TRBD1 (6 bases). V lost 10 bases to trimming and J lost 2 bases, with 16 bases between them. Germline loops: CDR1 LNHDA, CDR2 SQIVND (reference sequence). CDR3 size: 14 residues. CDR3 coding DNA: TGTGCCACAGCGAGTGGGGGCCCCACAGATACGCAGTATTTT. Translating it yields CATASGGPTDTQYF.